This T cell receptor beta chain is from a study of blood T cell repertoires in COVID-19. Study information: Italy, Spain and the United States were the sources of the convalescent and acute COVID-19 samples.

Source study methods: Estimation of nucleated cell counts relied on the amplification of reference gene primers. Data came from immunoSEQ multiplex PCR; TCRdb stores just in-frame clones and leaves some out. Clone size and the V and J calls come from that table; the DNA yielded D and trimming. The sample has about 280,000 clones, 85% seen once; the top ten hold roughly 2.5%. The study drew participants aged about 18 to 89 years from some 23 US areas. Cohort 3 recovered donors had two negative PCRs, clearance, or symptom resolution. The receptor's source is a woman in her 50s who had recovered from COVID-19. The specimen was PBMCs or T cells enriched from blood (not recorded which).

The CDR3 DNA sequence: TGTGCCAGCAGAAGGTCGGGAGGGCCGTCCGTCAATGAGCAGTTCTTC. It yields the protein CASRRSGGPSVNEQFF. This chain connects TRBV2 to TRBJ2-1; 8 nucleotides match TRBD2. Per the germline V gene, CDR1 is SNHLY and CDR2 is FYNNEI. The CDR3 is 16 residues long. With 6 bases clipped from V and 6 bases from J, the junction kept 13 bases outside the gene matches.